The next 32 T cell receptor beta chains were all read from a single sample in a study of neurological immune-mediated disorders. In TCRdb, the 5' RACE reads were re-called with MiXCR into one record per CDR3 protein. The sample has about 120,000 distinct CDR3 sequences, more than 2.5% seen once. The sequenced material came from PBMCs. The receptors here all came from a woman aged 25 to 45 with multiple sclerosis.

This clonotype turned up a few times. This may be a read error, as it is one base from a much larger clone. The rearrangement joins TRBV7-2 to TRBJ2-7; D not certain. Trimming took 5 bases from V and 3 from J, leaving 8 bases between them. CDR1 and CDR2 from the germline V gene are SGHTA and FQGNSA. The CDR3 extends over 12 amino acids. CDR3 residues: CASSPSFYEQYF. CDR3 DNA sequence: TGTGCCAGCAGCCCCTCCTTCTACGAGCAGTACTTC.

This clonotype was recorded many times. The chain links TRBV29-1 to TRBJ2-3; maybe TRBD2 (5 bases). CDR1 is SQVTM, CDR2 ANQGSEA, per germline. V was clipped by 3 bases and J by 5 bases, with 12 bases between them. The length of the CDR3 is 13 residues. Here the CDR3 reads CSVDTGSRDTQYF. The CDR3 DNA follows: TGCAGCGTTGATACGGGAAGTAGAGATACGCAGTATTTT.

To note about this clonotype: A read error is possible here, since a much larger clone lies one base away. The V and J genes are TRBV12-3 or TRBV12-4 and TRBJ1-5, with 8 bases matching TRBD1. CDR3 length equals 13 residues. The CDR3 sequence is CASRQTGDQHQHF. CDR3 nucleotides: TGTGCCAGCAGGCAGACAGGGGATCAGCACCAGCATTTT.

This clonotype was observed a handful of times. The chain recombines TRBV20-1 with TRBJ1-2; tentatively, D is TRBD1 (5 bases). Trimming took off 1 base at V and 1 base at J, with 13 bases between the two ends. The CDR3 totals 15 residues. Germline CDR1 is DFQATT and CDR2 is SNEGSKA (reference sequence). CDR3 sequence (DNA): TGCAGTGCTAGAGCTGGGGGGAATATTAACTATGGCTACACCTTC. Protein: CSARAGGNINYGYTF.

This clonotype was detected many times. J is TRBJ1-5 and V is TRBV11-2; 7 bases agree with TRBD1. The CDR3 contains 16 residues. Per the germline V gene, CDR1 is SGHAT and CDR2 is FQNNGV. V shed 3 bases and J 3 bases; nucleotides not matched to a gene: 8. CDR3 nucleotide sequence: TGTGCCAGCAGCTTGACCCGGGGGACAGTCAATCAGCCCCAGCATTTT. This encodes CASSLTRGTVNQPQHF.

The V and J genes are TRBV18 and TRBJ2-7, with D possibly TRBD1 on 6 matching bases. This CDR3 contains 14 residues. V lost 3 bases and J lost 4, with 13 bases in between. Germline V gene data show CDR1 as KGHSH and CDR2 as LQKENI. The CDR3 coding sequence is TGTGCCAGCTCACCCGGACAAAGGGGGTACGAGCAGTACTTC. It specifies CASSPGQRGYEQYF.

The chain carries TRBV21-1 and TRBJ2-1. TRBV21-1 is flagged as a pseudogene. The CDR3 sequence is 16 residues long. This CDR3 is CASSKESSSSYNEQFF. In DNA, the CDR3 is TGTGCCAGCAGCAAAGAGTCGAGTTCTTCCTACAATGAGCAGTTCTTC.

This clonotype has ten or more counts. CDR3 coding DNA: TGCAGTGCCTGGGGACAGGGGGTAGAGCCCCAGCATTTT. As protein: CSAWGQGVEPQHF. The rearrangement joins TRBV20-1 to TRBJ1-5, with 11 bases lining up with TRBD1. Germline trimming cut 6 bases from V and 8 bases from J; bases unmatched to any gene: 6. The CDR3 has 13 amino acids. The germline V gene has CDR1 DFQATT and CDR2 SNEGSKA (reference sequence).

This clonotype was picked up many times. The chain joins TRBV12-3 or TRBV12-4 to TRBJ1-1; D remains ambiguous. Deletions cut 5 bases from V and 5 bases from J, with 9 bases between. The CDR3 length is 12 residues. The CDR3 reads CASSPRLTEAFF. Written as DNA, the CDR3 is TGTGCCAGCAGTCCTCGGTTGACTGAAGCTTTCTTT.

This clonotype occurred many times. V is TRBV3-1 and J is TRBJ1-2; D unresolved. Germline V gene sequence: CDR1 LGHDT, CDR2 YNNKEL (reference sequence). The CDR3 is 15 amino acids. Trimming removed 1 base at V and 2 bases at J, with 11 bases between. CDR3 DNA: TGTGCCAGCAGCCAAGTTGGCAGGCTGAACTATGGCTACACCTTC. Translation: CASSQVGRLNYGYTF.

This clonotype has ten or more counts. The CDR3 coding sequence is TGTGCCAGCAGTTACGGACAGGCTCAGCCCCAGCATTTT. It specifies CASSYGQAQPQHF. The chain couples TRBV6-5 to TRBJ1-5, with TRBD1 matching over 7 bases. Looked up from germline, CDR1 is MNHEY and CDR2 is SVGAGI. The V gene end was trimmed by 2 bases and the J gene end by 6 bases; junction bases not matched to a gene: 1. There are 13 residues in the CDR3.

This clonotype was counted at least ten times. The chain has TRBV15 and TRBJ2-2; D is perhaps TRBD2 (6 bases). The CDR3 has 15 amino acids. CDR1 and CDR2 (germline): LNHNV, YYDKDF (reference sequence). V lost 3 bases and J 3 bases, leaving 11 bases between the germline ends. The CDR3 DNA sequence: TGTGCCACCAGCAGGTGGGACTCAGACACCGGGGAGCTGTTTTTT. Translated, it gives CATSRWDSDTGELFF.

The sample holds many counts of this clonotype. The chain couples TRBV20-1 to TRBJ1-5, with D possibly TRBD1 on 5 matching bases. The germline V and J ends were trimmed by 0 bases and 3 bases, with 18 bases remaining between them. The CDR3 loop spans 17 amino acids. CDR1 DFQATT and CDR2 SNEGSKA come from the germline V gene (reference sequence). The CDR3: CSARDPVGGRDNQPQHF. The CDR3 bases are TGCAGTGCTAGAGATCCCGTCGGGGGACGAGACAATCAGCCCCAGCATTTT.

The sample holds a few counts of this clonotype. The junction departs from germline at one end; a sequencing error may be responsible. The J gene is TRBJ1-5, the V gene TRBV6-5; D possibly corresponds to TRBD1 (5 bases). CDR1 is MNHEY and CDR2 is SVGAGI in the germline V gene. CDR3 length: 13 residues. In nucleotides, the CDR3 is TGTGCCAGCAGTCCCGGGGGGGTAAAGACCCAGAATTTT. It yields the protein CASSPGGVKTQNF.

At least ten counts were recorded for this clonotype. The chain joins TRBV6-5 to TRBJ1-2; D is uncertain. Trimming removed 7 bases at V and 1 base at J, with 16 bases between. The length of the CDR3 is 15 residues. From germline, CDR1 is MNHEY and CDR2 SVGAGI. This CDR3 is CASMRGGKGNYGYTF. CDR3 coding DNA: TGTGCCAGCATGCGGGGAGGGAAGGGTAACTATGGCTACACCTTC.

This clonotype appeared many times. CDR3 protein: CSARAANTEAFF. CDR3 nucleotide sequence: TGCAGTGCAAGGGCCGCGAACACTGAAGCTTTCTTT. J is TRBJ1-1 and V is TRBV20-1; D is unclear. CDR3 length: 12 amino acids. Per germline, CDR1 DFQATT and CDR2 SNEGSKA (reference sequence). Trimming removed 6 bases from V and 1 base from J, with 9 bases in between.

This clonotype was detected many times. The chain links TRBV27 to TRBJ2-5, with a weak D call TRBD1 (5 bases). The CDR3 contains 14 residues. The V and J ends lost 1 base and 3 bases respectively, with 9 bases between them. Germline loops: CDR1 MNHEY, CDR2 SMNVEV (reference sequence). CDR3 sequence: CASSLLGVEETQYF. For the CDR3, the DNA is TGTGCCAGCAGTTTATTAGGGGTTGAAGAGACCCAGTACTTC.

This clonotype showed up many times. The chain couples TRBV2 to TRBJ1-1, with TRBD1 matching over 8 bases. The CDR3 sequence is 14 residues long. V lost 5 bases and J lost 5; bases outside the gene matches: 7. Germline loops: CDR1 SNHLY, CDR2 FYNNEI. The CDR3 DNA follows: TGTGCCAGCAGTAGGACAGGGTCGGTAACTGAAGCTTTCTTT. This codes for CASSRTGSVTEAFF.

This clonotype was counted many times. This chain connects TRBV29-1 to TRBJ2-2; D gene ambiguous. The germline V and J ends were trimmed by 5 bases and 2 bases, with 6 bases remaining between them. CDR1 and CDR2 from the germline V gene are SQVTM and ANQGSEA. The CDR3 consists of 12 residues. As DNA, the CDR3 is TGCAGCGTTTTTCTTAACACCGGGGAGCTGTTTTTT. Amino acids: CSVFLNTGELFF.

Many counts were recorded for this clonotype. In DNA form, the CDR3 reads TGCAGTGCTAGTGGGGGGTTGGCACTGTTTTTT. This gives the protein CSASGGLALFF. J is TRBJ1-4 and V is TRBV20-1; D may be TRBD1 (5 bases). Trimming left V 3 bases short and J 13 bases short, with 12 bases between. Germline lookup yields CDR1 DFQATT and CDR2 SNEGSKA (reference sequence). The CDR3 is made up of 11 amino acids.

This clonotype was seen many times. J is TRBJ1-2 and V is TRBV4-1, with unresolved D. Germline V gene data show CDR1 as MGHRA and CDR2 as YSYEKL. The CDR3 covers 14 residues. V lost 0 bases and J lost 5, with 10 bases in between. The CDR3 reads CASSQEVGFYGYTF. The CDR3 DNA reads TGCGCCAGCAGCCAAGAAGTAGGCTTTTATGGCTACACCTTC.

This clonotype was seen many times. This chain connects TRBV2 to TRBJ2-1; perhaps TRBD2 as D (6 bases). The CDR3 has 14 amino acids. The V gene lost 6 bases and the J gene lost 3 bases, with 12 bases spanning the gap. Germline assignment: CDR1 SNHLY and CDR2 FYNNEI. This chain's CDR3 is CASSSGRYYNEQFF. For the CDR3, the DNA is TGTGCCAGCAGCAGCGGGCGGTACTACAATGAGCAGTTCTTC. The variable domain in full, completed from reference TRBV2 and TRBJ2-1, reads EPEVTQTPSHQVTQMGQEVILRCVPISNHLYFYWYRQILGQKVEFLVSFYNNEISEKSEIFDDQFSVERPDGSNFTLKIRSTKLEDSAMYFCASSSGRYYNEQFFGPGTRLTVL.

This clonotype is labeled as medium-sized. J is TRBJ2-2 and V is TRBV9, with D possibly matching TRBD2 (6 bases). The germline V and J ends were trimmed by 1 base and 5 bases, with 15 bases remaining between them. In germline, CDR1 is SGDLS, CDR2 YYNGEE. This CDR3 region has 16 residues. CDR3: CASSVSAFGGTGELFF. The CDR3 bases are TGTGCCAGCAGCGTATCCGCGTTCGGGGGAACCGGGGAGCTGTTTTTT.

This clonotype was detected many times. The rearrangement joins TRBV20-1 to TRBJ2-1; D is unresolved. V was cut by 5 bases and J by 10 bases, with 12 bases left in between. CDR1 DFQATT and CDR2 SNEGSKA come from the germline V gene (reference sequence). This CDR3 region has 11 residues. The CDR3 coding sequence is TGCAGTGCTCGTACCCCTGGGGAGCAGTTCTTC. Translated: CSARTPGEQFF.

This clonotype was counted many times. The chain joins TRBV7-6 to TRBJ2-5, with no clear D. Germline CDR1 SGHVS, CDR2 FNYEAQ. CDR3 size: 14 residues. The ends were cut back, 2 bases at V and 3 bases at J, with 10 bases in the middle. CDR3 in DNA: TGTGCCAGCAGCTTATACATTGAGGAAGAGACCCAGTACTTC. Protein product: CASSLYIEEETQYF. Full variable domain (outside the CDR3, taken from reference TRBV7-6 and TRBJ2-5): GAGVSQSPRYKVTKRGQDVALRCDPISGHVSLYWYRQALGQGPEFLTYFNYEAQQDKSGLPNDRFSAERPEGSISTLTIQRTEQRDSAMYRCASSLYIEEETQYFGPGTRLLVL.

At least ten counts were recorded for this clonotype. This chain uses TRBV12-3 or TRBV12-4 with TRBJ2-1; 8 nucleotides align to TRBD2. This CDR3 is 15 amino acids long. V lost 5 bases to trimming and J lost 0 bases; unmatched junction nucleotides: 3. DNA for the CDR3: TGTGCCAGCAGTCCCGGGACTAGCTCCTACAATGAGCAGTTCTTC. This encodes CASSPGTSSYNEQFF.

At least ten counts were recorded for this clonotype. The rearrangement links TRBV20-1 to TRBJ1-1; D is uncertain. The CDR3 covers 15 residues. Trimming removed 3 bases from V and 1 base from J, with 15 bases in between. Germline CDR1 and CDR2: DFQATT and SNEGSKA (reference sequence). The DNA for the CDR3 is TGCAGTGCTAGGGCCCCCCTACAATCGAACACTGAAGCTTTCTTT. Translating it yields CSARAPLQSNTEAFF.

This clonotype showed up many times. The J gene is TRBJ1-5, the V gene TRBV15; D is possibly TRBD1 (5 bases). The CDR3 runs 15 residues. Germline CDR1 is LNHNV and CDR2 is YYDKDF (reference sequence). V was clipped by 0 bases and J by 5 bases, with 11 bases between them. The CDR3 is CATSRDRGGHQPQHF. DNA for the CDR3: TGTGCCACCAGCAGAGATAGGGGAGGCCATCAGCCCCAGCATTTT.

This clonotype was recorded at least ten times. This CDR3 reads CASSPGDTGELFF. CDR3 nucleotide sequence: TGCGCCAGCAGCCCCGGGGATACCGGGGAGCTGTTTTTT. This sequence joins TRBV5-1 and TRBJ2-2, with TRBD2 as a possible D gene (5 bases). CDR3 size: 13 residues. V was pared by 4 bases and J by 5 bases, with 9 bases between. CDR1 and CDR2 (germline): SGHRS, YFSETQ. Using reference TRBV5-1 and TRBJ2-2 for the parts outside the CDR3, the full variable domain is KAGVTQTPRYLIKTRGQQVTLSCSPISGHRSVSWYQQTPGQGLQFLFEYFSETQRNKGNFPGRFSGRQFSNSRSEMNVSTLELGDSALYLCASSPGDTGELFFGEGSRLTVL.

This clonotype was counted many times. The V call is TRBV18, the J call TRBJ1-1; 7 nucleotides match TRBD1. The CDR3 length is 15 residues. The germline V gene has CDR1 KGHSH and CDR2 LQKENI. Trimming at V came to 2 bases and at J to 2 bases, leaving 5 bases not matched to a gene. The CDR3 DNA follows: TGTGCCAGCTCACCATTGGGACAGAGAAACACTGAAGCTTTCTTT. Residues: CASSPLGQRNTEAFF.

The sample holds many counts of this clonotype. The rearrangement joins TRBV20-1 to TRBJ2-7; D call uncertain. This CDR3 contains 13 residues. Trimming removed 3 bases from V and 7 bases from J, with 16 bases in between. The germline gives CDR1 DFQATT, CDR2 SNEGSKA (reference sequence). In DNA form, the CDR3 reads TGCAGTGCTAGTTCGGGCGCGACCGTTGAGCAGTACTTC. Translating gives CSASSGATVEQYF.

This clonotype occurred many times. V usage is TRBV5-6 and J usage is TRBJ2-1, with D perhaps TRBD1 or TRBD2 (5 bases each). The ends were cut back, 3 bases at V and 6 bases at J, with 19 bases in the middle. The germline V gene has CDR1 SGHDT and CDR2 YYEEEE. The CDR3 is 16 amino acids. CDR3: CASSSPGTYFPNEQFF. DNA for the CDR3: TGTGCCAGCAGCTCCCCCGGGACCTATTTTCCCAATGAGCAGTTCTTC.